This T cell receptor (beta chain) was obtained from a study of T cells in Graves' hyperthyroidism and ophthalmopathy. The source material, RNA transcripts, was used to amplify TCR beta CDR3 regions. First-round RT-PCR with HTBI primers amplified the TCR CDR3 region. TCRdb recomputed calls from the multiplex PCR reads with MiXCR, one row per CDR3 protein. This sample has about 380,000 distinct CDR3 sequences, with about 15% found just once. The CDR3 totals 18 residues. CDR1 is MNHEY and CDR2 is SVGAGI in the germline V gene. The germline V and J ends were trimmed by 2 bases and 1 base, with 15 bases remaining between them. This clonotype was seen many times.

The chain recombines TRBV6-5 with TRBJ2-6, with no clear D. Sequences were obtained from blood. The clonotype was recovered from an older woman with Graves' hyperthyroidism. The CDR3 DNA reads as TGTGCCAGCAGTTACCTCCGTTTTGGCAAGTCTGGGGCCAACGTCCTGACTTTC. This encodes CASSYLRFGKSGANVLTF.